A single T cell receptor (beta chain) is shown here with its context. Its antigen is not identified. 60 Vbeta and 13 Jbeta primers were used in PCR. Only in-frame clones appear in the TCRdb table, and some are missing; sequencing was by immunoSEQ multiplex PCR. The repertoire holds 150,000 to 200,000 clones, with roughly 79% as singletons. This sample was included in a study of cytomegalovirus exposure and HLA in healthy donors. Study-level background: Inside one of the first data releases sat about 85 million unique TCRs taken from HLA-typed donors. General study results and limits: Cytomegalovirus-associated TCR beta chains were listed, numbering approximately 150. What was likely a sequencing artifact was a cluster of highly shared sequence variants.

The receptor's source is a woman in her 50s in good health and CMV-seronegative. The sample taken for sequencing was PBMCs.

In DNA form, the CDR3 reads TGCGCCAGCAGCTTGGGCCCCTCTAGCGGGAGAAATTGGGAGCAGTTCTTC. Translated: CASSLGPSSGRNWEQFF. This sequence joins TRBV5-1 and TRBJ2-1, with 10 bases fitting TRBD2. Germline CDR1 SGHRS, CDR2 YFSETQ. This CDR3 spans 17 amino acids. The junction had 13 bases not matched to a gene; V was cut back by 0 bases and J by 10 bases.